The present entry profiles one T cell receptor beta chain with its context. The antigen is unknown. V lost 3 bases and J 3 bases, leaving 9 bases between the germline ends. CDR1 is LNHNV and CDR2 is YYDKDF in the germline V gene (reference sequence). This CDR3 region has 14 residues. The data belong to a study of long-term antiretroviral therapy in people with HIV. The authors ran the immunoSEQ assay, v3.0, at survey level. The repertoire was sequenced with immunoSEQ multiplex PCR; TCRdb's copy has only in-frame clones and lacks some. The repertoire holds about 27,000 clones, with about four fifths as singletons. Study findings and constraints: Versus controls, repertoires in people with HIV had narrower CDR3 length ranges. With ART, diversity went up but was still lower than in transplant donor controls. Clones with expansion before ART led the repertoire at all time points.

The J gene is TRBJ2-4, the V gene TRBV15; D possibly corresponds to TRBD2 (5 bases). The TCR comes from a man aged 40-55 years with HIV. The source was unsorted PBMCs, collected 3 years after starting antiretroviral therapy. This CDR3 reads CATSSAGVKNIQYF. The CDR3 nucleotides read TGTGCCACCAGCAGCGCCGGGGTCAAAAACATTCAGTACTTC.